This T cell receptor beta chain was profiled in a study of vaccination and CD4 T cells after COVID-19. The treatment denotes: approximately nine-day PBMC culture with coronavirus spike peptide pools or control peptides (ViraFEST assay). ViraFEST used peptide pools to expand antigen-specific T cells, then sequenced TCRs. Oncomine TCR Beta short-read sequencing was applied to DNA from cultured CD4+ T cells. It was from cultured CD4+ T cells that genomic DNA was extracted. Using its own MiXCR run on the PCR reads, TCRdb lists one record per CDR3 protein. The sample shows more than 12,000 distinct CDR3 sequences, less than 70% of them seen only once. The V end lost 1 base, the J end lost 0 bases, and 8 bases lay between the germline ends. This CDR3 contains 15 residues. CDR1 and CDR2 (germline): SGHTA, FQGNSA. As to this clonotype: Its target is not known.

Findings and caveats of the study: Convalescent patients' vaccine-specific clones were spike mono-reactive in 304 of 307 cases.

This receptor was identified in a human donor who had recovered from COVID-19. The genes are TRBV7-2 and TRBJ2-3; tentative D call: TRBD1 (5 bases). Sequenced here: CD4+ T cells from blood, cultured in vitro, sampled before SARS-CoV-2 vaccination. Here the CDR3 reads CASSLDWTSTDTQYF. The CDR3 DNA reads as TGTGCCAGCAGCTTAGATTGGACAAGCACAGATACGCAGTATTTT.